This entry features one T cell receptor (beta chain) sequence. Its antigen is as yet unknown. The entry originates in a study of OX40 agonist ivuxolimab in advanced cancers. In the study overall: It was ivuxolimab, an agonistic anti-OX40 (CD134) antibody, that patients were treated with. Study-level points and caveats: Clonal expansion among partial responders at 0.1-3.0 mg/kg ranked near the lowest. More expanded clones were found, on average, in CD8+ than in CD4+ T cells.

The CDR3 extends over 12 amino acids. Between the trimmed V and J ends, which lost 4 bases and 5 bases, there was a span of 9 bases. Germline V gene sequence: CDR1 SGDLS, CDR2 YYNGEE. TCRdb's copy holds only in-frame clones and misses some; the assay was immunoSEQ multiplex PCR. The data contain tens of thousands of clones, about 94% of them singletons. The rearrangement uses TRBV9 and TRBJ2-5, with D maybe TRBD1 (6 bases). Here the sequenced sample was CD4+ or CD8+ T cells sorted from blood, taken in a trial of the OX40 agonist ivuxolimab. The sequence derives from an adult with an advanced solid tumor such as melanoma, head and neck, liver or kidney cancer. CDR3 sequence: CASSPGEETQYF. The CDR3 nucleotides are TGTGCCAGCAGCCCAGGGGAGGAGACCCAGTACTTC.